These T cell receptor beta chains were read from a single sample in a study of blood T cell repertoires in COVID-19. This table comes from immunoSEQ multiplex PCR, and its TCRdb copy is limited to in-frame clones, with some not included. The data show 250,000 to 350,000 clones, roughly 87% seen once. Sequencing input: peripheral blood. These receptors were obtained from a man aged 18 to 29 with active or convalescent COVID-19. Both conserved end residues are part of each CDR3. The order of the fields is D gene, J gene, V gene, clone size, CDR3 DNA, CDR3 protein. A D gene is named only where the DNA matches it firmly. Not all rows give a size; the values are once, few, many and, for expanded clones, a class.

TRBD1 TRBJ1-3 TRBV20-1 few TGCAGTGCTAGTGCCCGTAACAGGGGTTCCGGAAACACCATATATTTT CSASARNRGSGNTIYF
NA TRBJ2-7 TRBV20-1 once TGCAGTGCTAGTCCTGTCCAGGGAACCGGGTCCTACGAGCAGTACTTC CSASPVQGTGSYEQYF
NA TRBJ2-3 TRBV3-1/TRBV3-2 NA TGTGCCAGCAGCCAAGGAAGGCCTGGGGCGATTAGCGGTAGCACAGATACGCAGTATTTT CASSQGRPGAISGSTDTQYF
NA TRBJ1-1 TRBV7-9 once TGTGCCAGCAGCATCCGGCGTGGGGGGAATACTGAAGCTTTCTTT CASSIRRGGNTEAFF
TRBD2 TRBJ2-7 TRBV7-6 NA TGTGCCAGCAGCTTAGGGAGACTAGCGGGTACGCAGGAGCAGTACTTC CASSLGRLAGTQEQYF
TRBD1 TRBJ2-2 TRBV5-1 NA TGCGCCAGCAGCATGACCGGGACAGGGGCTTTTACCGGGGAGCTGTTTTTT CASSMTGTGAFTGELFF
NA TRBJ2-7 TRBV29-1 NA TGCAGCGTTGGAGGCACGGGCTACGAGCAGTACTTC CSVGGTGYEQYF
NA TRBJ1-3 TRBV7-2 NA TGTGCCAGCAGCCCCCAGGTGGGGGGGCTTAGAAACACCATATATTTT CASSPQVGGLRNTIYF
TRBD1 TRBJ1-4 TRBV29-1 NA TGCAGCGGGTTGACAGGGGATGAAAAACTGTTTTTT CSGLTGDEKLFF
TRBD2 TRBJ2-7 TRBV28 NA TGTGCCACCTATAGCGGGACGGGGTTGGGCGAGCAGTACTTC CATYSGTGLGEQYF
TRBD1 TRBJ1-2 TRBV6-9 once TGTGCCAGCAGTTACTCGGGACAGGACTATGGCTACACCTTC CASSYSGQDYGYTF
NA TRBJ2-3 TRBV13 NA TGTGCCAGCAGGGCTAGCACAGATACGCAGTATTTT CASRASTDTQYF
TRBD1 TRBJ1-1 TRBV3-1/TRBV3-2 NA TGTGCCAGCAGCCACCCTACAGGGGGCGGCACTGAAGCTTTCTTT CASSHPTGGGTEAFF
TRBD1 TRBJ1-4 TRBV29-1 few TGCAGCGTTGTGGACAGGGAATTTGCGACCAATGAAAAACTGTTTTTT CSVVDREFATNEKLFF
TRBD2 TRBJ2-1 TRBV19 NA TGTGCCAGTAGTAACCAGCGGGAGGGTGAGCAGTTCTTC CASSNQREGEQFF
NA TRBJ1-2 TRBV27 NA TGTGCCAGCAGTTTGAGTAGAGGGTTGGCCGATGGCTACACCTTC CASSLSRGLADGYTF
TRBD1 TRBJ2-1 TRBV27 NA TGTGCCAGCGGGAGACAGGGACCTGAGCAGTTCTTC CASGRQGPEQFF
NA TRBJ2-3 TRBV18 NA TGTGCCAGCTCATCGATTACGGGACATAGCACAGATACGCAGTATTTT CASSSITGHSTDTQYF
NA TRBJ1-2 TRBV2 NA TGTGCCAGCAGTGAAGCGCCAATTCGGTCGGCGGGAGGGGACTATGGCTACACCTTC CASSEAPIRSAGGDYGYTF
TRBD2 TRBJ2-3 TRBV4-2 NA TGTGCCAGCAGCCAGGGACGTAGGACTAGCGGGAGGGGATCAGATACGCAGTATTTT CASSQGRRTSGRGSDTQYF
TRBD2 TRBJ2-1 TRBV9 NA TGTGCCAGCAGCGGAGGAGCGGGGCTGGAATACAATGAGCAGTTCTTC CASSGGAGLEYNEQFF
TRBD2 TRBJ2-7 TRBV27 NA TGTGCCAGCAGCCCGGGGGCTAGCGGGTACGAGCAGTACTTC CASSPGASGYEQYF
NA TRBJ2-3 TRBV7-6 NA TGTGCCAGCAGCTTAGGGATCCGGGACTTAAGCACAGATACGCAGTATTTT CASSLGIRDLSTDTQYF
NA TRBJ1-3 TRBV18 NA TGTGCCAGCTCACCCCCGCACAGACCCCTCTCTGGAAACACCATATATTTT CASSPPHRPLSGNTIYF
NA TRBJ2-3 TRBV20-1 NA TGCAGTGCTCCTGGGGGGGGCTCGCAGTATTTT CSAPGGGSQYF
TRBD2 TRBJ2-5 TRBV6-5 NA TGTGCCAGCAGTTACGGTAGCGGGGGCGCCCAGGGGACCCAGTACTTC CASSYGSGGAQGTQYF
TRBD1 TRBJ2-7 TRBV15 NA TGTGCCACCAGCAGGTATACAGGGGCGATCTACGAGCAGTACTTC CATSRYTGAIYEQYF
NA TRBJ2-3 TRBV10-3 NA TGTGCCATCAGTGATGGGGGGAGGCACACAGATACGCAGTATTTT CAISDGGRHTDTQYF
NA TRBJ2-1 TRBV16 NA TGTGCCAGCAATATGGAGGGTTACAATGAGCAGTTCTTC CASNMEGYNEQFF
NA TRBJ1-2 TRBV3-1/TRBV3-2 NA TGTGCCAGCAGCCAAGGAGGGCCGGGCTATGGCTACACCTTC CASSQGGPGYGYTF
NA TRBJ1-2 TRBV2 NA TGTGCCAGCAGAGTAGGGGGTGGTGGCTACACCTTC CASRVGGGGYTF
NA TRBJ1-2 TRBV21-1 once TGTGCCAGCAGCAGCTCCCAGGGGGCGGCGGGTGGCTACACCTTC CASSSSQGAAGGYTF
TRBD1 TRBJ1-2 TRBV5-1 NA TGCGCCAGCAGCCCAGACGGGACAGGCTACTATGGCTACACCTTC CASSPDGTGYYGYTF
TRBD1 TRBJ2-1 TRBV5-1 NA TGCGCCAGCAGCCCCAGGGACAGGGCATACAATGAGCAGTTCTTC CASSPRDRAYNEQFF
NA TRBJ1-1 TRBV3-1/TRBV3-2 NA TGTGCCAGCAGCCAGTGGACAGAGAGTTATAACACTGAAGCTTTCTTT CASSQWTESYNTEAFF
NA TRBJ2-3 TRBV21-1 NA TGTGCCAGCAGCAAAGAGGGGTGGGAGGGAAGAGATACGCAGTATTTT CASSKEGWEGRDTQYF
TRBD2 TRBJ2-4 TRBV29-1 NA TGCAGCGTTGAACTAGCGGGGCCAAACATTCAGTACTTC CSVELAGPNIQYF
TRBD2 TRBJ2-1 TRBV29-1 NA TGCAGCGTTGGCGGGAGAGAATATAATGAGCAGTTCTTC CSVGGREYNEQFF
NA TRBJ2-5 TRBV5-5 NA TGTGCCAGCAGCTTGGACCAGCGGGTGGAATTGGAGACCCAGTACTTC CASSLDQRVELETQYF
NA TRBJ1-1 TRBV7-9 NA TGTGCCAGCAGTCTGGGAGGAGTGAACACTGAAGCTTTCTTT CASSLGGVNTEAFF
NA TRBJ1-2 TRBV19 NA TGTGCCAGTACCCCGGTGAGCTCCACTAACTATGGCTACACCTTC CASTPVSSTNYGYTF
TRBD2 TRBJ2-5 TRBV6-5 NA TGTGCCAGCAGCCCCCGGACTAGAACTAAAGAGACCCAGTACTTC CASSPRTRTKETQYF
NA TRBJ1-3 TRBV6-6 few TGTGCCAGCAGTTACTCGGTGGAGGTGGCTGGAAACACCATATATTTT CASSYSVEVAGNTIYF
NA TRBJ1-1 TRBV28 NA TGTGCCAGCAGTTTATTTGGCAGGGTTTGGGCTGAAGCTTTCTTT CASSLFGRVWAEAFF
NA TRBJ1-4 TRBV15 NA TGTGCCACCAGCAGAGCCCCGTGGGGCAGTGAAAAACTGTTTTTT CATSRAPWGSEKLFF
TRBD2 TRBJ2-3 TRBV5-1 NA TGCGCCAGCAGCCCTGTAGCGGGGGGGCCTGATACGCAGTATTTT CASSPVAGGPDTQYF
NA TRBJ2-7 TRBV9 NA TGTGCCAGCAGCCCACAAACGGGTCCCTACGAGCAGTACTTC CASSPQTGPYEQYF
NA TRBJ2-7 TRBV6-1 medium-sized TGTGCCAGCAGTGAGGAACATGGGAGCTCCTACGAGCAGTACTTC CASSEEHGSSYEQYF
TRBD1 TRBJ2-1 TRBV6-5 NA TGTGCCAGCAGTTACTCACGACAGGGTGGGGATGAGCAGTTCTTC CASSYSRQGGDEQFF